A selection of T cell receptor beta chains follows, all from one sample in a study of cytomegalovirus exposure and HLA in healthy donors. The table came from immunoSEQ multiplex PCR; TCRdb's copy has only in-frame clones and leaves some out. The repertoire holds fewer than 200,000 clones, roughly 86% seen once, with approximately 3.6% in the top ten. The material sequenced was PBMCs. The receptors stem from a man aged 40-50 years in good health and CMV-seropositive. The CDR3 runs from the conserved cysteine through the conserved F or W. The D gene is left open where the match is weak. Only some rows state a clone size, as once, few, many or a class for expanded clones.

v_gene	abundance	j_gene	d_gene	CDR3aa	CDR3nt
TRBV7-8	NA	TRBJ1-1	NA	CASSISYTEAFF	TGTGCCAGCAGCATATCGTACACTGAAGCTTTCTTT
TRBV18	NA	TRBJ2-3	TRBD2	CASSLQTSGSGSDTQYF	TGTGCCAGCTCACTACAAACTAGCGGGAGCGGGTCAGATACGCAGTATTTT
TRBV27	NA	TRBJ1-2	NA	CAARGPRYGYTF	TGTGCCGCTAGGGGTCCCCGCTATGGCTACACCTTC
TRBV7-3	NA	TRBJ2-5	TRBD2	CASSFGLAGRGETQYF	TGTGCCAGCAGCTTCGGACTAGCGGGGCGGGGGGAGACCCAGTACTTC
TRBV29-1	NA	TRBJ2-2	TRBD1	CSVGTGGTGELFF	TGCAGCGTCGGGACAGGGGGGACCGGGGAGCTGTTTTTT
TRBV29-1	NA	TRBJ2-7	NA	CSVEGVGRQSSYEQHF	TGCAGCGTTGAAGGGGTCGGCAGGCAGAGCTCCTACGAGCAGCACTTC
TRBV9	few	TRBJ2-3	NA	CASSSSPFTDTQYF	TGTGCCAGCAGCTCCTCTCCCTTCACAGATACGCAGTATTTT
TRBV7-3	NA	TRBJ2-7	TRBD2	CASSSIPGGGSYEQYF	TGTGCCAGCAGCTCCATACCGGGGGGGGGCTCCTACGAGCAGTACTTC
TRBV19	NA	TRBJ2-7	NA	CASSMRTSTSGVPIPYEQYF	TGTGCCAGTAGTATGAGAACCTCGACCTCTGGAGTCCCGATCCCATACGAGCAGTACTTC
TRBV27	once	TRBJ2-1	TRBD1	CASSLSGTVRGNEQFF	TGTGCCAGCAGTTTATCGGGGACAGTGCGTGGGAATGAGCAGTTCTTC
TRBV6-5	NA	TRBJ1-5	NA	CASTLQSSNQPQHF	TGTGCCAGCACCCTACAGAGTAGCAATCAGCCCCAGCATTTT
TRBV25-1	NA	TRBJ1-1	TRBD1	CASTSTGEVEAFF	TGTGCCAGCACTAGTACAGGGGAAGTTGAAGCTTTCTTT
TRBV9	NA	TRBJ2-1	TRBD2	CASSVRESDNEQFF	TGTGCCAGCAGCGTGCGGGAGTCTGACAATGAGCAGTTCTTC
TRBV29-1	few	TRBJ2-7	TRBD2	CSVRLAGDEQYF	TGCAGCGTGAGACTAGCGGGAGACGAGCAGTACTTC
TRBV19	NA	TRBJ2-7	TRBD2	CAWGGRSYEQYF	TGTGCCTGGGGGGGGAGATCCTACGAGCAGTACTTC
TRBV7-2	NA	TRBJ2-3	NA	CASSFLGAGIGDTQYF	TGTGCCAGCAGCTTTCTTGGGGCGGGAATAGGAGATACGCAGTATTTT
TRBV10-3	NA	TRBJ2-1	NA	CATLSLYNEQFF	TGTGCCACCCTCTCCCTTTACAATGAGCAGTTCTTC
TRBV6-5	once	TRBJ1-2	NA	CASTRFSGKGYGYTF	TGTGCCAGCACTCGATTCTCAGGGAAAGGCTATGGCTACACCTTC
TRBV5-1	NA	TRBJ2-5	TRBD2	CASSLGSGRGETQYF	TGCGCCAGCAGCTTAGGCAGCGGGAGAGGGGAGACCCAGTACTTC
TRBV7-9	NA	TRBJ2-7	TRBD1	CSSSFYGTGSSYEQYF	TGTTCCAGCAGCTTCTACGGGACAGGCAGTTCCTACGAGCAGTACTTC
TRBV4-1	few	TRBJ2-7	NA	CASSQEAGYTYEQYF	TGCGCCAGCAGCCAAGAAGCAGGGTATACCTACGAGCAGTACTTC
TRBV7-2	NA	TRBJ2-5	NA	CASSRGRSGTQYF	TGTGCCAGCAGCCGTGGGAGGTCCGGGACCCAGTACTTC
TRBV4-2	NA	TRBJ1-2	NA	CASSHPTGGYTF	TGTGCCAGCAGCCATCCTACAGGGGGCTACACCTTC
TRBV28	NA	TRBJ2-7	NA	CASTGGVVEQYF	TGTGCCAGCACCGGAGGTGTGGTCGAGCAGTACTTC
TRBV5-4	NA	TRBJ1-1	TRBD1	CASSPGGDAEAFF	TGTGCCAGCAGCCCAGGGGGCGACGCTGAAGCTTTCTTT
TRBV18	NA	TRBJ1-5	NA	CASSPSAQGSNQPQHF	TGTGCCAGCTCACCATCCGCACAGGGTAGCAATCAGCCCCAGCATTTT
TRBV7-9	NA	TRBJ1-4	NA	CASSFNIGEKLFF	TGTGCCAGCAGCTTTAATATCGGTGAAAAACTGTTTTTT
TRBV11-2	NA	TRBJ2-3	TRBD1	CASSSRDRVQYF	TGTGCCAGCAGCTCCCGGGACAGGGTACAGTATTTT
TRBV28	NA	TRBJ2-5	NA	CASSYRFDQYF	TGTGCCAGCAGTTACCGGTTTGACCAGTACTTC
TRBV18	NA	TRBJ2-1	TRBD2	CASSPGLAGDNEQFF	TGTGCCAGCTCACCAGGACTAGCGGGAGACAATGAGCAGTTCTTC
TRBV27	NA	TRBJ1-6	NA	CASSLSAGKNNSPLHF	TGTGCCAGCAGTTTATCGGCGGGGAAGAATAATTCACCCCTCCACTTT
TRBV2	NA	TRBJ1-6	NA	CASNRGTPNSPLHF	TGTGCCAGCAATCGCGGGACCCCGAATTCACCCCTCCACTTT
TRBV13	few	TRBJ2-7	TRBD1	CASSKGASLRHEQYF	TGTGCCAGCAGCAAGGGGGCATCCTTACGGCACGAGCAGTACTTC
TRBV19	NA	TRBJ2-5	TRBD2	CASRGTSGTRETQYF	TGTGCCAGTAGAGGGACTAGCGGGACCAGAGAGACCCAGTACTTC
TRBV7-9	NA	TRBJ1-1	NA	CASSLSHTNTEAFF	TGTGCCAGCAGCTTATCCCACACAAACACTGAAGCTTTCTTT
TRBV28	NA	TRBJ2-1	TRBD1	CASSLAGTGRAQFF	TGTGCCAGCAGTTTGGCGGGGACAGGAAGAGCGCAGTTCTTC